The 28 T cell receptor beta chains given below trace back to one sample, sequenced in a study of Graves' ophthalmopathy and Graves' hyperthyroidism listed by TCRdb under 2018. TCRdb names Illumina HiSeq 2000 as the instrument used. For repertoire sequencing, TCR beta CDR3 regions were amplified from RNA transcripts. The first round was an RT-PCR using HTBI primers with the Qiagen OneStep RT-PCR kit, and this first round was followed by a second-round multiplex PCR, then size selection and purification. Using fastp at Q25 and MiXCR, TCRdb reprocessed the public reads and kept productive beta chains. Each CDR3 protein appears once, grouped with its most common genes and DNA. The sample has 500,000 to 700,000 distinct CDR3 sequences on record, under 45% of them singletons. The ten largest clones represent roughly 4.5% of the sample. Sequencing input: peripheral blood or thyroid tissue (not recorded which). These receptors all stem from an adult man with Graves' hyperthyroidism.

In this sample, this clonotype turned up many times. The chain couples TRBV29-1 to TRBJ2-7; the D gene is possibly TRBD2 (5 bases). The CDR3 is 12 residues long. V was shortened by 6 bases and J by 1 base, with 10 bases between the two germline ends. CDR1 SQVTM and CDR2 ANQGSEA come from the germline V gene. DNA for the CDR3: TGCAGCGTGTCGACGGGGTCCTACGAGCAGTACTTC. As protein: CSVSTGSYEQYF.

J is TRBJ1-2 and V is TRBV7-3; tentatively, D is TRBD1 (6 bases). The length of the CDR3 is 16 residues. CDR1 and CDR2 from the germline V gene are SGHTA and FQGTGA. V lost 4 bases, J lost 7 bases, and 22 bases lay in between. The CDR3: CASSSDGGAPPFGYTF. Here the CDR3 DNA reads TGTGCCAGCAGCTCAGACGGGGGGGCCCCGCCATTTGGCTACACCTTC.

This clonotype came up many times. V usage is TRBV11-3 and J usage is TRBJ2-7; D may be TRBD2 (6 bases). V dropped 6 bases and J dropped 1 base, with 10 bases sitting between them. Per the germline V gene, CDR1 is SGHNT and CDR2 is YENEEA. CDR3 length: 13 amino acids. The CDR3 here is CASRYGGSYEQYF. The CDR3 nucleotides read TGTGCCAGCAGATACGGGGGTTCCTACGAGCAGTACTTC. The entire variable domain, with the rest obtained from reference TRBV11-3 and TRBJ2-7, is as follows: EAGVVQSPRYKIIEKKQPVAFWCNPISGHNTLYWYLQNLGQGPELLIRYENEEAVDDSQLPKDRFSAERLKGVDSTLKIQPAELGDSAVYLCASRYGGSYEQYFGPGTRLTVT.

In DNA form, the CDR3 reads TGTGCCAGCAGTGAACCATTAGCGGTCGGGGGAGAGACCCAGTACTTC. Translation gives CASSEPLAVGGETQYF. The chain recombines TRBV25-1 with TRBJ2-5, with a possible D match to TRBD2 (6 bases). This CDR3 region has 16 residues. V lost 2 bases, J lost 4 bases, and 17 bases lay in between. The V gene's germline CDR1 is MGHDK and CDR2 SYGVNS.

Only a few counts were recorded for this clonotype. The chain combines TRBV20-1 with TRBJ2-5; D remains unclear. The CDR3 is made up of 10 amino acids. V lost 3 bases and J lost 4, with 3 bases in between. Germline-derived CDR1 and CDR2 are DFQATT and SNEGSKA (reference sequence). CDR3 DNA: TGCAGTGCTAGGGGAGAGACCCAGTACTTC. This sequence encodes CSARGETQYF.

This clonotype was seen repeatedly, ten times or more. This chain connects TRBV20-1 to TRBJ2-7; 7 bases map to TRBD2. The germline V gene encodes CDR1 DFQATT and CDR2 SNEGSKA (reference sequence). CDR3 length: 14 amino acids. V was clipped by 3 bases and J by 7 bases; unmatched bases: 12. The CDR3 protein is CSARFPSGSDEQYF. In nucleotides, the CDR3 is TGCAGTGCTAGGTTCCCTAGCGGATCAGATGAGCAGTACTTC.

In its sample, this clonotype was seen many times. CDR3 coding DNA: TGTGCCAGCAGTGAACAGACAGGGTGGGAGACCCAGTACTTC. It is translated as CASSEQTGWETQYF. The J gene is TRBJ2-5, the V gene TRBV25-1, with TRBD1 matching 7 bases. Losses at the gene ends were 2 bases for V and 5 bases for J; bases not matched to a gene: 5. The CDR3 is 14 residues long. Germline V gives CDR1 MGHDK, CDR2 SYGVNS.

In this sample, this clonotype turned up a few times. V is TRBV20-1 and J is TRBJ1-5; 7 bases line up with TRBD1. Germline V gene data show CDR1 as DFQATT and CDR2 as SNEGSKA (reference sequence). Losses at the gene ends were 3 bases for V and 4 bases for J; bases not matched to a gene: 6. The CDR3 sequence is 14 residues long. The CDR3 loop is CSARDRTGNQPQHF. The CDR3 DNA sequence: TGCAGTGCTAGGGACAGGACTGGGAATCAGCCCCAGCATTTT.

This clonotype was seen once. The junction departs from germline at one end; a sequencing error may be responsible. CDR3 region: CATPIRGAVF. Written as DNA, the CDR3 is TGTGCCACCCCAATCCGGGGAGCTGTTTTT. The chain carries TRBV7-9 and TRBJ2-2; D is possibly TRBD2 (5 bases). This CDR3 spans 10 amino acids. Per the germline V gene, CDR1 is SEHNR and CDR2 is FQNEAQ (reference sequence).

The V and J genes are TRBV7-2 and TRBJ2-7; 9 bases agree with TRBD1. With 5 bases clipped from V and 3 bases from J, the junction kept 17 bases outside the gene matches. The length of the CDR3 is 18 residues. Germline CDR1 is SGHTA and CDR2 is FQGNSA. DNA for the CDR3: TGTGCCAGCAGCCCGGTAGGATCAGGACAGGGGAGTTACTACGAGCAGTACTTC. It yields the protein CASSPVGSGQGSYYEQYF.

The chain joins TRBV29-1 to TRBJ1-2, with a tentative D call TRBD1 (5 bases). Germline CDR1 and CDR2: SQVTM and ANQGSEA. With 8 bases removed from V and 6 bases from J, the gap between germline ends came to 22 bases. The CDR3 totals 14 residues. The CDR3 region is CSQDPDPGRNGYTF. In DNA form, the CDR3 reads TGCAGCCAAGATCCGGATCCAGGGAGGAATGGCTACACCTTC.

At least ten counts were recorded for this clonotype. The V and J genes are TRBV19 and TRBJ2-5; 14 nucleotides line up with TRBD2. Germline CDR1 LNHDA, CDR2 SQIVND (reference sequence). This CDR3 has 17 residues. Unmatched junction bases numbered 9, after V lost 8 bases and J lost 1 base. CDR3 sequence: CASSSGTSGGLQETQYF. CDR3 sequence (DNA): TGTGCCAGTTCCTCCGGGACTAGCGGGGGACTCCAAGAGACCCAGTACTTC.

The chain couples TRBV19 to TRBJ2-5; 8 bases agree with TRBD1. Germline V lookup: CDR1 LNHDA, CDR2 SQIVND (reference sequence). The CDR3 runs 13 residues. V shed 5 bases and J 5 bases; nucleotides not matched to a gene: 4. The CDR3 here is CASSRDRFETQYF. The DNA for the CDR3 is TGTGCCAGTAGTCGGGACAGGTTTGAGACCCAGTACTTC. The full variable domain, completed using reference TRBV19 and TRBJ2-5, is DGGITQSPKYLFRKEGQNVTLSCEQNLNHDAMYWYRQDPGQGLRLIYYSQIVNDFQKGDIAEGYSVSREKKESFPLTVTSAQKNPTAFYLCASSRDRFETQYFGPGTRLLVL.

This clonotype was found many times. The chain joins TRBV29-1 to TRBJ1-2, with no clear D. V lost 7 bases to trimming and J lost 8 bases, with 20 bases between them. The germline gives CDR1 SQVTM, CDR2 ANQGSEA. This CDR3 spans 13 amino acids. CDR3 region: CSAREGSSLGYTF. As DNA, the CDR3 is TGCAGCGCTCGGGAAGGGAGCTCACTGGGCTACACCTTC.

J is TRBJ2-7 and V is TRBV29-1, with D uncertain. Germline V gene lookup returns CDR1 SQVTM and CDR2 ANQGSEA. The CDR3 is 10 residues long. V gave up 7 bases and J gave up 3 bases, with 7 bases separating them. CDR3 loop: CSEIGYEQYF. CDR3 bases: TGCAGCGAAATCGGCTACGAGCAGTACTTC.

This clonotype was detected ten times or more. Its ends do not fully match the called genes, so a read error is possible. The V gene is TRBV4-1, the J gene TRBJ2-7; possibly TRBD2 for D (5 bases). This CDR3 region has 13 residues. Germline assignment: CDR1 MGHRA and CDR2 YSYEKL. CDR3 residues: CASSQTGIGDVCF. The CDR3 DNA reads TGCGCCAGCAGCCAAACGGGTATCGGGGATGTATGTTTC.

As to this clonotype: The missing conserved phenylalanine or tryptophan at the end of this CDR3 makes a read error likely. Because the CDR3's place on the DNA is in doubt, the DNA is left out and the CDR3 is given as listed by TCRdb. CDR3: CSVEGGTS. V gene TRBV29-1 combines with J gene TRBJ2-7; the tabulated D call, TRBD2, remains unverified against the DNA. Germline V gene data show CDR1 as SQVTM and CDR2 as ANQGSEA. The CDR3 has 8 residues if both end residues are counted.

About this clonotype: The junction differs from germline at one of its ends, possibly a read error. The chain joins TRBV7-9 to TRBJ2-2; 7 bases match TRBD2. The germline V gene encodes CDR1 SEHNR and CDR2 FQNEAQ (reference sequence). The CDR3 has 17 amino acids. The CDR3 DNA reads as TGTGCTAGCAGCTCGGACGTCGGGAGGTTCGGCACCGGGGAGGTGTTTTTT. As protein: CASSSDVGRFGTGEVFF. The full variable domain, its missing parts supplied by reference TRBV7-9 and TRBJ2-2, is DTGVSQNPRHKITKRGQNVTFRCDPISEHNRLYWYRQTLGQGPEFLTYFQNEAQLEKSRLLSDRFSAERPKGSFSTLEIQRTEQGDSAMYLCASSSDVGRFGTGEVFFGEGSRLTVL.

Concerning this clonotype: An end of the junction differs from the germline gene, which may be a read error. CDR3 in amino acids: CASSLGTDMLGASF. CDR3 nucleotides: TGCGCCAGCAGCTTGGGGACAGACATGTTGGGAGCTTCCTTT. The rearrangement links TRBV5-1 to TRBJ1-1; D perhaps matches TRBD1 (6 bases). The CDR3 is made up of 14 amino acids. Germline lookup yields CDR1 SGHRS and CDR2 YFSETQ. Drawing the rest from reference TRBV5-1 and TRBJ1-1, the complete variable domain is KAGVTQTPRYLIKTRGQQVTLSCSPISGHRSVSWYQQTPGQGLQFLFEYFSETQRNKGNFPGRFSGRQFSNSRSEMNVSTLELGDSALYLCASSLGTDMLGASFGQGTRLTVV.

This clonotype came up a few times. V gene TRBV28 combines with J gene TRBJ2-5; 10 bases are a match to TRBD2. CDR1 is MDHEN and CDR2 is SYDVKM in the germline V gene. This CDR3 has 13 residues. V shed 5 bases, J shed 4 bases, and the junction held 1 base outside the gene matches. CDR3 DNA sequence: TGTGCCAGCAGTACTAGCGGGGTAGAGACCCAGTACTTC. Protein: CASSTSGVETQYF.

The sample holds many counts of this clonotype. This chain connects TRBV19 to TRBJ2-5, with 11 nucleotides matching TRBD2. The V segment lost 4 bases and the J segment 1 base; nucleotides outside the gene matches: 2. There are 15 residues in the CDR3. Germline values: CDR1 LNHDA, CDR2 SQIVND (reference sequence). CDR3 region: CASSTGLAAQETQYF. As DNA, the CDR3 is TGTGCCAGTAGTACGGGACTAGCGGCCCAAGAGACCCAGTACTTC.

The V gene is TRBV7-2, the J gene TRBJ2-7; 9 bases line up with TRBD1. The DNA end lines up better with TRBJ2-1; the J call may be wrong. CDR1 SGHTA and CDR2 FQGNSA come from the germline V gene. CDR3 size: 15 residues. In DNA form, the CDR3 reads TGTGCCAGCAGACGGACAGGGGTCTCCTACAATGAGCAGTTCTTC. Translation gives CASRRTGVSYNEQFF.

This clonotype was detected many times. This chain uses TRBV19 with TRBJ2-2; perhaps D is TRBD1 or TRBD2 (6 bases each). CDR3 size: 18 residues. Germline V gene lookup returns CDR1 LNHDA and CDR2 SQIVND (reference sequence). Trimming stripped 4 bases from V and 4 bases from J, with 22 bases between. CDR3 protein: CASSTNLQGAAGTGELFF. The DNA of the CDR3 is TGTGCCAGTAGTACCAACTTACAGGGCGCAGCGGGCACCGGGGAGCTGTTTTTT. Looking up the rest from reference TRBV19 and TRBJ2-2 gives the full variable domain: DGGITQSPKYLFRKEGQNVTLSCEQNLNHDAMYWYRQDPGQGLRLIYYSQIVNDFQKGDIAEGYSVSREKKESFPLTVTSAQKNPTAFYLCASSTNLQGAAGTGELFFGEGSRLTVL.

This clonotype has a handful of counts. The junction does not match germline at one end; this may be a read error. The chain has TRBV24-1 and TRBJ1-2, with 8 bases matching TRBD1. Germline CDR1 reads KGHDR; CDR2 reads SFDVKD. The CDR3 runs 14 residues. The CDR3 loop reads CATSGQGANYGYTF. The DNA for the CDR3 is TGTGCCACGAGTGGACAGGGAGCTAACTATGGCTACACCTTC.

This clonotype was recorded many times. This sequence joins TRBV5-1 and TRBJ1-3, with TRBD1 as a possible D gene (5 bases). With 2 bases removed from V and 0 bases from J, the gap between germline ends came to 15 bases. The CDR3 runs 17 residues. Germline V gene lookup returns CDR1 SGHRS and CDR2 YFSETQ. The CDR3 sequence: CASSLRDGSSSGNTIYF. CDR3 in DNA: TGCGCCAGCAGCTTACGGGACGGTTCGAGCTCTGGAAACACCATATATTTT.

V usage is TRBV7-8 and J usage is TRBJ1-2, with D unresolved. CDR1 SGHVS and CDR2 FQNEAQ come from the germline V gene. V was cut by 1 base and J by 4 bases, with 7 bases left in between. The length of the CDR3 is 13 residues. CDR3 protein: CASSLGLPYGYTF. Here the CDR3 DNA reads TGTGCCAGCAGCTTAGGACTGCCCTATGGCTACACCTTC.

J is TRBJ2-5 and V is TRBV11-1, with TRBD2 matching 10 bases. Gene TRBJ2-7 matches the end of the DNA better, so the J call may be wrong. CDR3 length equals 14 residues. Germline V CDR1 and CDR2: SGHAT, FQDESV (reference sequence). CDR3 coding DNA: TGTGCCAGCAGGGCGGGAGGGACTAGCGTCGAGCAGTACTTC. Encoded protein: CASRAGGTSVEQYF.

Only a few counts were recorded for this clonotype. This chain connects TRBV7-9 to TRBJ2-1; 9 bases align to TRBD1. Germline assignment: CDR1 SEHNR and CDR2 FQNEAQ (reference sequence). The CDR3 has 16 amino acids. Germline trimming cut 4 bases from V and 6 bases from J; bases unmatched to any gene: 10. CDR3 DNA sequence: TGTGCCAGCAGCTCAACCGGGACAGGGTATTCCAATGAGCAGTTCTTC. Translation gives CASSSTGTGYSNEQFF.